The present T cell receptor beta chain was sequenced within a study of T cells in Graves' hyperthyroidism and ophthalmopathy. Researchers amplified the TCR beta CDR3 regions from RNA transcripts. When the TCR CDR3 underwent first-round RT-PCR, the HTBI primer set was used. From the multiplex PCR reads, TCRdb called clonotypes with MiXCR, one entry per CDR3 protein. The table has hundreds of thousands of distinct CDR3 sequences, about 15% seen once. This clonotype was detected many times. Trimming took 11 bases from V and 5 from J, leaving 16 bases between them. CDR1 is SNHLY and CDR2 is FYNNEI in the germline V gene. The CDR3 has 13 amino acids.

The sequence was collected from a woman between 18 and 29 years old with Graves' hyperthyroidism. The V and J genes are TRBV2 and TRBJ1-5; D not resolved. The specimen sequenced was blood. This CDR3 is CAGTGSIDQPQHF. DNA for the CDR3: TGTGCCGGAACGGGAAGTATAGATCAGCCCCAGCATTTT.